This T cell receptor (beta chain) was recorded in a study of T cells in Graves' hyperthyroidism and ophthalmopathy. Study background: Peripheral blood sampling occurred at initial diagnosis, before any treatment. Whole-study results and caveats: In validation, the model predicted ophthalmopathy. These predictions came a median 6.5 months before onset.

Diagnosis rested on symptoms, serum thyroxine and TRAb, thyroid ultrasound, and orbital computed tomography. The study collected blood at first hyperthyroidism diagnosis, before any ophthalmopathy symptoms arose. A few counts support this clonotype. Its antigen remains unidentified. The CDR3 covers 14 residues. Trimming pared 2 bases from V and 0 bases from J, leaving 9 bases between. Germline-derived CDR1 and CDR2 are SGHDT and YYEEEE. TCR beta CDR3 region amplification was performed from RNA transcripts. First-round RT-PCR of the TCR CDR3 relied on the HTBI primer set. Each CDR3 protein is one row after TCRdb ran MiXCR on the multiplex PCR reads. Of hundreds of thousands of distinct CDR3 sequences listed, about 17% are singletons.

This chain uses TRBV5-6 with TRBJ2-7; D call uncertain. This clonotype was obtained from a woman aged 45-65 years with Graves' hyperthyroidism that later progressed to Graves' ophthalmopathy. Sequencing was carried out using blood. Here the CDR3 DNA reads TGTGCCAGCAGCTTATCAGAAAGCTCCTACGAGCAGTACTTC. Amino acids: CASSLSESSYEQYF.